These 5 T cell receptor beta chains originate from one sample sequenced in a study of blood T cell repertoires in COVID-19. Clones were read by immunoSEQ multiplex PCR, and TCRdb kept only the in-frame ones, dropping some. The sample includes fewer than 300,000 clones, roughly 90% of them seen just once. Sequencing was performed on peripheral blood. Receptors were obtained from a woman between 25 and 40 years old with COVID-19, enrolled during active disease.

This rearrangement joins TRBV3-1 (or the pseudogene TRBV3-2) to TRBJ2-3; possibly TRBD1 for D (6 bases). The CDR3 runs 15 residues. Between the trimmed V and J ends, which lost 4 bases and 6 bases, there was a span of 17 bases. Germline values: CDR1 LGHDT, CDR2 YNNKEL (reference sequence). The CDR3 region is CASSPRGRGLDTQYF. The CDR3 DNA follows: TGTGCCAGCAGCCCCCGGGGAAGGGGGTTGGATACGCAGTATTTT.

This clone was recorded a few times. The chain carries TRBV14 and TRBJ1-1, with TRBD1 matching over 11 bases. V dropped 2 bases and J dropped 4; count of bases not matched to a gene: 12. Per germline, CDR1 SGHDN and CDR2 FVKESK. This CDR3 comprises 18 residues. The CDR3 nucleotides are TGTGCCAGCAGCCAACGGCTCGGACAGGGGGCTTGGGGCACTGAAGCTTTCTTT. Its protein product is CASSQRLGQGAWGTEAFF. Complete variable domain (other parts from reference TRBV14 and TRBJ1-1): EAGVTQFPSHSVIEKGQTVTLRCDPISGHDNLYWYRRVMGKEIKFLLHFVKESKQDESGMPNNRFLAERTGGTYSTLKVQPAELEDSGVYFCASSQRLGQGAWGTEAFFGQGTRLTVV.

The chain employs TRBV7-9 and TRBJ2-2; 10 bases match TRBD1. Per the germline V gene, CDR1 is SEHNR and CDR2 is FQNEAQ (reference sequence). The CDR3 runs 18 residues. V shed 4 bases and J 2 bases; nucleotides not matched to a gene: 10. CDR3 residues: CASSSPPTGGFNTGELFF. The CDR3 DNA is TGTGCCAGCAGCTCCCCCCCGACAGGGGGCTTTAACACCGGGGAGCTGTTTTTT.

The V call is TRBV3-1 (or the pseudogene TRBV3-2), the J call TRBJ2-3, with TRBD2 matching 12 bases. Germline V gene lookup returns CDR1 LGHDT and CDR2 YNNKEL (reference sequence). CDR3 size: 17 residues. J gave up 5 bases and V 0 bases, and 6 bases lay outside the gene matches. CDR3 sequence reads: CASSQELAGGSRDTQYF. In DNA, the CDR3 is TGTGCCAGCAGCCAAGAACTAGCGGGAGGCTCCCGAGATACGCAGTATTTT.

V gene TRBV5-1 combines with J gene TRBJ1-1, with 7 bases identical to TRBD1. V lost 3 bases and J lost 4; bases outside the gene matches: 9. This CDR3 contains 15 residues. In germline, CDR1 is SGHRS, CDR2 YFSETQ. The CDR3 DNA follows: TGCGCCAGCAGCTCTTCGACAGGGAGTATCACTGAAGCTTTCTTT. It specifies CASSSSTGSITEAFF.